This TCR beta chain is drawn from a study of memory CD4+ T cells and cytomegalovirus serostatus (dated by TCRdb to between 2017 and 2020). Turning to the overall study: The cohort included 35 or so healthy adults from Belgium, of whom 9 were CMV seropositive and 24 were CMV seronegative. CD4+ memory TCRbeta repertoires of a Belgian cohort with known cytomegalovirus serostatus were sequenced in order to replicate a published TCR-based CMV serostatus classifier. The paper as a whole reports these results and caveats: For CMV serostatus prediction, a median bootstrapped AUC of 0.95 was reached with the original framework, and a median bootstrapped AUC of approximately 0.92 was reached with a US-trained random forest. A median bootstrapped AUC of around 0.95 with a 95% CI of 0.76-1.00 was achieved on the Belgian cohort by the original-framework classifier. Of roughly 170 previously reported CMV-associated TCRbeta sequences, some 67 appeared in the CD4+ memory repertoires, each in one to five individuals. Results were interpreted as suggesting that the CMV-associated TCR signature is largely present in the CD4+ memory repertoire. Only CD4+CD45RO+ memory cells were sequenced, in contrast to the original study, in which naive and memory CD4+ and CD8+ populations were covered.

With respect to this clone: Its antigen is unknown. No base-level quality is on record; no much larger clone is a single base apart.

Single viable CD3+CD4+CD8-CD45RO+ cells were sorted as memory CD4+ T cells on a FACSAria II. CMV serostatus was determined with a Roche Elecsys assay detecting serum IgG against CMV pp150, pp28, p38 and p52. After the samples were thawed, total CD4+ T cells were enriched through positive selection using CD4 magnetic microbeads. The samples came from a different study that was designed specifically to examine the CD4+ T cell memory repertoire. Peripheral blood mononuclear cells were isolated and cryopreserved according to standard operating procedures, and serum was kept at -80 degrees C. The staining used CD3-PerCP (BW264/56), CD4-APC (RPA-T4), CD45RO-PE (UCHT1) and CD8-Pacific Orange (3B5) antibodies, and Sytox blue was used to exclude non-viable cells. The Quick-DNA Microprep Kit was used to extract genomic DNA from the sorted cells. Amplification of TCRbeta DNA was done with the immunoSEQ hsTCRbeta kit, following the protocol from the manufacturer. An Illumina MiSeq instrument was used to sequence the TCRbeta libraries. The study's processing was this. Once out-of-frame sequences had been removed, a few million distinct TCRbeta sequences were left, which works out to an average of approximately 72,000 per individual. Each individual was scored according to the count of more than 150 previously reported CMV-associated TCRbeta sequences and the total productive distinct TCRbeta count. A beta-binomial model was reimplemented in Python, and scikit-learn random forests with default parameters were trained on US cohort data. On the Belgian cohort, classifier performance was reported as the median AUC, along with percentile confidence intervals, across 10,000 bootstrap iterations. TCRdb mirrors the immuneACCESS table, restricted to in-frame sequences. Some clones are absent from its copies; in checked studies, under half trace to an unresolved V gene, and the reason for the others is unknown. The DNA gave D and trimming, while V, J and clone size come from that table. The sample yields over 40,000 clones; more than 75% were counted once. Approximately 0.81% of the sample is in the top ten clones.

Including cysteine and phenylalanine, the CDR3 has 13 amino acids. Left in the record is the CDR3 DNA by itself, 39 bases read in frame from the first base. V is cut by 2 bases and J by 2 bases, and the space between the germline ends is 6 bases. From the germline V gene, CDR1 is SGHTA and CDR2 is FQGNSA. Rearrangement joined TRBV7-2 to TRBJ1-2; 5 matching bases give a weak D call of TRBD1. The sample was memory CD4+ T cells from blood. This TCR derives from an adult in good health and CMV-seronegative. The DNA sequence is given as TGTGCCAGCAGCTTACAGGGAAACTATGGCTACACCTTC. Protein translation: CASSLQGNYGYTF. Supplemented by the reference TRBV7-2 and TRBJ1-2 proteins around the CDR3, the complete variable domain is GAGVSQSPSNKVTEKGKDVELRCDPISGHTALYWYRQSLGQGLEFLIYFQGNSAPDKSGLPSDRFSAERTGGSVSTLTIQRTQQEDSAVYLCASSLQGNYGYTFGSGTRLTVV.